This T cell receptor beta chain appears in the sequencing data of a study of T cell responses to AZD1222 COVID-19 vaccine (dated by TCRdb to about 2021). Looking at the study overall: TCR sequencing covered some 240 trial participants: 200 to 220 given two doses of AZD1222 and 26 given two doses of MenACWY control vaccine. Trial participants were enrolled by age into 18-55, 56-69 and 70-plus year subgroups, with around 140, 26 and 57 TCR-sequenced participants respectively.

As encoded in the germline V gene (reference sequence), CDR1 is SEHNR while CDR2 is FQNEAQ. V loses 1 base of germline sequence and J loses 4 bases, and the interval between the two ends is 7 bases. From the cysteine through the phenylalanine, the CDR3 covers 13 amino acids. Only the CDR3 DNA stays, 39 bases, in frame from base 1. Broad study findings and their caveats: In the small 56-69-year group, the increase in depth fell short of significance, most likely because of low power. Conclusions about previously exposed vaccinees are limited because only a handful of AZD1222 recipients were SARS-CoV-2 seropositive at baseline. Spike-specific TCR breadth and depth rose significantly after two AZD1222 doses compared with day 0 and with MenACWY recipients. Vaccine-associated CD4 TCRs spanned the whole spike protein, with dominant responses in regions 160-218 and 743-854. Epitopes outside the regions mutated in the B.1.351 and B.1.1.7 variants were reportedly recognized by nearly half of the unique spike-specific TCRs. Participants were mostly white British and included more females than males, and it was suggested by the authors that clonal diversity may have been underestimated. Because no day 14 peak-response samples were available, the repertoires could be characterized only after the peak T cell response.

For this clone: Its antigen target is currently unknown. Base qualities are not provided; no much larger clone lies one nucleotide away.

The CDR3 regions of human TCRbeta chains were subjected to immunosequencing. On the study's bioinformatics: Repertoire TCRs were checked for matches against a reference library of SARS-CoV-2-specific TCRs that had been generated using the MIRA antigen-specificity platform. Breadth was defined as the fraction of unique TCRs that were SARS-CoV-2-associated. Depth was defined as the fraction of total T cells that were SARS-CoV-2-associated. Using the MIRA data, each spike-specific TCR was assigned both to the spike region to which the TCR was reactive and to a CD4 or CD8 class. Log10-transformed breadth and depth values were compared by one-way ANOVA with Sidak's multiple comparisons tests. Entries here come from immuneACCESS through TCRdb and include only in-frame sequences with V and J called. Some clones fail to appear in such tables; in the studies checked, an unresolved V gene covers under half of the shortfall, and the cause of the remainder is unknown. V, J and clone size are taken as reported in that table, and D and trimming were inferred from the DNA itself. The sample yields 190,000 or so clones; 80% to 95% were counted once. The ten largest clonotypes hold around 3.5% of the sample.

The sample's time point label, in plain terms: about 28 days (+/-7) after the second vaccine dose. AZD1222 recipients whose second dose came at about 4 weeks and those whose second dose came at about 12 weeks were combined into one group, since spike-specific TCR depth and breadth did not differ between the two schedules. Samples from vaccinated people were obtained from the UK trials COV001 and COV002, which included a single-blind randomized controlled phase 2/3 trial of AZD1222 (ChAdOx1 nCoV-19) in healthy adults. For TCRbeta chain sequencing, PBMC samples were collected from trial participants at day 0 and at day 28 after the second dose.

This chain is built from TRBV7-9 and TRBJ1-2, with the D gene uncertain. This TCR was sampled from an adult who received the AZD1222 COVID-19 vaccine. This material consisted of peripheral blood, taken 28 days after the second AZD1222 dose. The bases are TGTGCCAGCAGCTTAGGGGGTGGCTATGGCTACACCTTC. Its translation is CASSLGGGYGYTF.